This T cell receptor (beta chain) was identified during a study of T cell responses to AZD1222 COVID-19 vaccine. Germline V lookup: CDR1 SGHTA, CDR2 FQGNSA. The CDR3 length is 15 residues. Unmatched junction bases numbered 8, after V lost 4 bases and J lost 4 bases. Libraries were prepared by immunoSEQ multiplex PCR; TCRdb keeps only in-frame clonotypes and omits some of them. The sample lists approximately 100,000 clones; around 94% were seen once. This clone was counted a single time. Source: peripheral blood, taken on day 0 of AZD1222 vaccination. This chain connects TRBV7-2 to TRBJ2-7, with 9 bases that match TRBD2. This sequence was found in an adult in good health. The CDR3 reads CASSSNRLAGYEQYF. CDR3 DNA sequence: TGTGCCAGCAGCTCAAACCGGCTAGCGGGGTACGAGCAGTACTTC.